The source of this T cell receptor beta chain is a study of blood T cell repertoires in COVID-19. Clones were read by immunoSEQ multiplex PCR, and TCRdb kept only the in-frame ones, dropping some. The data show about 160,000 clones, approximately 82% seen once. This CDR3 has 15 amino acids. The V gene's germline CDR1 is SEHNR and CDR2 FQNEAQ (reference sequence). V lost 4 bases, J lost 0 bases, and 5 bases stayed unmatched. Seattle participants joined during active infection and were tracked over time. Specimen: peripheral blood. The TCR originated in a woman in her thirties or forties with COVID-19, enrolled during active disease. This chain joins TRBV7-9 and TRBJ1-1; 7 bases are a match to TRBD1. The CDR3 here is CASSYLQGMNTEAFF. The CDR3 nucleotides are TGTGCCAGCAGCTACTTACAGGGGATGAACACTGAAGCTTTCTTT.